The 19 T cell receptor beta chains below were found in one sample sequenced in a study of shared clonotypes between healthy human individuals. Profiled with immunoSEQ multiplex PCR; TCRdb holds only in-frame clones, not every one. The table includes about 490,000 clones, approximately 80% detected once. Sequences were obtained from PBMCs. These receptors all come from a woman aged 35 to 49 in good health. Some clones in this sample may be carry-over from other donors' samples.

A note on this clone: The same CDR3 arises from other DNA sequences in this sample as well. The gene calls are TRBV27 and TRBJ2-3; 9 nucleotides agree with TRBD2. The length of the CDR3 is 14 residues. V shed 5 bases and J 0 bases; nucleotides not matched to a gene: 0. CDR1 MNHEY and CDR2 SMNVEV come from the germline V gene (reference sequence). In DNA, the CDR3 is TGTGCCAGCAGTCTAGCGGGAAGCACAGATACGCAGTATTTT. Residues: CASSLAGSTDTQYF.

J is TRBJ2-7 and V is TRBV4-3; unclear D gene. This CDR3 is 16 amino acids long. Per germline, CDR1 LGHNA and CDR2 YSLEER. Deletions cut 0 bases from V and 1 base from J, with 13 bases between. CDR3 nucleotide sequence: TGCGCCAGCAGCCAAGACCTCCGTCAGGAATCCTACGAGCAGTACTTC. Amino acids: CASSQDLRQESYEQYF.

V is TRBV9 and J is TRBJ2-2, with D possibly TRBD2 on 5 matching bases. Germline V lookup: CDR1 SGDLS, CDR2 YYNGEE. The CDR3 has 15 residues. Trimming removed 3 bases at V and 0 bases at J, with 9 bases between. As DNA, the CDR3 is TGTGCCAGCAGCGCTGGGCGGGCGAACACCGGGGAGCTGTTTTTT. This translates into CASSAGRANTGELFF.

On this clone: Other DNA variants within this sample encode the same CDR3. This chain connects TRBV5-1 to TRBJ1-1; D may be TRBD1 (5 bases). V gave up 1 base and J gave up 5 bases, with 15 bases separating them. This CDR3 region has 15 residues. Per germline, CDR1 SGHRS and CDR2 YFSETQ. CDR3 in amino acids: CASSLNRQGGTEAFF. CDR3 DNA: TGCGCCAGCAGCTTGAACCGGCAGGGAGGGACTGAAGCTTTCTTT.

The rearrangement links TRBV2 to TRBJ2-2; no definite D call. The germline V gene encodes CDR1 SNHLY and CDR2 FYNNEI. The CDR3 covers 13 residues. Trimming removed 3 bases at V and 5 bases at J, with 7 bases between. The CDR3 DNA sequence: TGTGCCAGCAGTGAGGAGAAGACCGGGGAGCTGTTTTTT. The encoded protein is CASSEEKTGELFF.

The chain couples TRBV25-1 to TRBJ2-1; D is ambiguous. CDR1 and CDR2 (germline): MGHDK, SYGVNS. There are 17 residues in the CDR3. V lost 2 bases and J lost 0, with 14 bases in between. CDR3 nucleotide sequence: TGTGCCAGCAGTGAACTTAGGACGAGGAGCTCCTACAATGAGCAGTTCTTC. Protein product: CASSELRTRSSYNEQFF.

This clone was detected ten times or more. The CDR3 nucleotides are TGCAGCGTTGGACAGGGAAATATGTACTACGAGCAGTACTTC. It is translated as CSVGQGNMYYEQYF. This rearrangement joins TRBV29-1 to TRBJ2-7; 7 nucleotides match TRBD1. Losses at the gene ends were 4 bases for V and 3 bases for J; bases not matched to a gene: 9. Germline CDR1 is SQVTM and CDR2 is ANQGSEA. CDR3 length: 14 residues.

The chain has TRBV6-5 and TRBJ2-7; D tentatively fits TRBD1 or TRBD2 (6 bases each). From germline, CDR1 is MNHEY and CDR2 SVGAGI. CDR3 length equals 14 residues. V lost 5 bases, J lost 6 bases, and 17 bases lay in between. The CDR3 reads CASSTRRGEAEQYF. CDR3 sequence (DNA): TGTGCCAGCAGTACCCGGAGGGGGGAGGCCGAGCAGTACTTC.

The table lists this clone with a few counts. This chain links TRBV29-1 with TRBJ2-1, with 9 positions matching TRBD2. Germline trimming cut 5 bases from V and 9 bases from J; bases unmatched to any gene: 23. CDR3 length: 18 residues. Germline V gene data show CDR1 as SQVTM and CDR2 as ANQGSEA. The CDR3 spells CSVRGRPGAGGRRGEQFF. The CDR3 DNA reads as TGCAGCGTTCGGGGGCGGCCGGGAGCGGGAGGCCGTCGGGGTGAGCAGTTCTTC.

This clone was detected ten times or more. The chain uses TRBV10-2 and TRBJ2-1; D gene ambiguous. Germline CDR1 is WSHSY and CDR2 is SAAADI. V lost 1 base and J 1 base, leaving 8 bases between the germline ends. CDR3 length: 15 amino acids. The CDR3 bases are TGCGCCAGCAGTGAGTATGCTAGATCCTACAATGAGCAGTTCTTC. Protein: CASSEYARSYNEQFF.

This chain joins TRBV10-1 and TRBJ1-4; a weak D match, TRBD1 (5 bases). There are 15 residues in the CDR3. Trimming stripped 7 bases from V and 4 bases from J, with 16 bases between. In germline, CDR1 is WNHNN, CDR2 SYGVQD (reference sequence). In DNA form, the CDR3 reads TGCGCCAGCACCTTTTACGGGACCCGTAATGAAAAACTGTTTTTT. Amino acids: CASTFYGTRNEKLFF.

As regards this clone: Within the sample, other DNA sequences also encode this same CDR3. The CDR3 loop reads CASSFGGDYGYTF. CDR3 DNA: TGTGCCAGCAGTTTCGGGGGAGACTATGGCTACACCTTC. The chain couples TRBV28 to TRBJ1-2; the D gene is possibly TRBD1 (5 bases). Germline CDR1 reads MDHEN; CDR2 reads SYDVKM. V lost 3 bases, J lost 3 bases, and 8 bases lay in between. CDR3 length equals 13 residues.

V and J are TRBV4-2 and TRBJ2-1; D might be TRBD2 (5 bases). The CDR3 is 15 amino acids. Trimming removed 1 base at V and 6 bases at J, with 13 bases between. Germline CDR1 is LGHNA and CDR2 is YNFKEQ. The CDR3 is CASSQAALAGNEQFF. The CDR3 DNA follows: TGTGCCAGCAGCCAAGCCGCCCTAGCAGGCAATGAGCAGTTCTTC.

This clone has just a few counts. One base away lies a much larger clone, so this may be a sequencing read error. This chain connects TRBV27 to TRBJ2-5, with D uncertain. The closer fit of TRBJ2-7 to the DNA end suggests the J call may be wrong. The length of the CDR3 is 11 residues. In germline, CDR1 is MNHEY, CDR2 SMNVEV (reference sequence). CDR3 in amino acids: CASSFLYEQYF. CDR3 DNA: TGTGCCAGCAGTTTCCTCTACGAGCAGTACTTC.

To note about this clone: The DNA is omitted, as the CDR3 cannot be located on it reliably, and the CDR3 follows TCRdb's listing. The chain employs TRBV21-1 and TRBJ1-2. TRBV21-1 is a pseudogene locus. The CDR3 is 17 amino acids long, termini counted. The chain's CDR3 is CASSKSTSAERVDGYTF.

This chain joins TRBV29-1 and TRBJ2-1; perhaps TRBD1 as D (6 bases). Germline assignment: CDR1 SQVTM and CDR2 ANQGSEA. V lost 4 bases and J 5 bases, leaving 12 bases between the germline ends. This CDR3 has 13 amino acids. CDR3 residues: CSVGRTVNNEQFF. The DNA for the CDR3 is TGCAGCGTTGGGCGGACAGTCAACAATGAGCAGTTCTTC.

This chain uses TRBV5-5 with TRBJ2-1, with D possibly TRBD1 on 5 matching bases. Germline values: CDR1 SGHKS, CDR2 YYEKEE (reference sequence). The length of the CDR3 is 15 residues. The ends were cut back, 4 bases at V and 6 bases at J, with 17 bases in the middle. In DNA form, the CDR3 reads TGTGCCAGCAGCCCGGACACGCACCCATCCAATGAGCAGTTCTTC. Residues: CASSPDTHPSNEQFF.

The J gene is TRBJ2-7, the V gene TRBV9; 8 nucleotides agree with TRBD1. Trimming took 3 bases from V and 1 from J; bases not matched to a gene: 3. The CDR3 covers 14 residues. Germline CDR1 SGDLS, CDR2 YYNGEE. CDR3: CASSGRTGSYEQYF. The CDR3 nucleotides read TGTGCCAGCAGCGGTAGGACAGGGTCCTACGAGCAGTACTTC.

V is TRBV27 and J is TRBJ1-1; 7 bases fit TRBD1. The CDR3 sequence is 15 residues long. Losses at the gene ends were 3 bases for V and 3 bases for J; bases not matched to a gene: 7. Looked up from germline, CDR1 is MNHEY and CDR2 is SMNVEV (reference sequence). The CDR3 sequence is CASSLTGWVHTEAFF. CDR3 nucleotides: TGTGCCAGCAGTTTGACAGGGTGGGTTCACACTGAAGCTTTCTTT.